Below are 18 T cell receptor beta chains sequenced from a single sample in a study of Ad26.COV2.S vaccination and SARS-CoV-2 variants. Profiling relied on immunoSEQ multiplex PCR, and the TCRdb table lists in-frame clones only, not all of them. The table has around 400,000 clones, about 83% seen once. The treatment is: roughly 20 received Ad26.COV2.S at low or high dose, single or two shots; about 5 received placebo; per-sample allocation not given. Sampling was performed 63 days after the first vaccine or placebo injection. The sample was peripheral blood, taken in a trial of Ad26.COV2.S vaccine versus placebo. These receptors were obtained from a person aged 18 to 65 who received the Ad26.COV2.S COVID-19 vaccine or a placebo.

The chain carries TRBV12-3 or TRBV12-4 and TRBJ1-1; maybe TRBD1 (5 bases). V was pared by 6 bases and J by 6 bases, with 11 bases between. This CDR3 contains 12 residues. CDR3 bases: TGTGCCAGCAGCACGGGACGCGCTGAAGCTTTCTTT. It specifies CASSTGRAEAFF.

The CDR3 here is CASSQDGSGLGGYTF. The CDR3 region has the DNA TGCGCCAGCAGCCAAGACGGGAGTGGGTTAGGTGGCTACACCTTC. The rearrangement joins TRBV4-1 to TRBJ1-2; D is unresolved. The CDR3 loop spans 15 amino acids. V dropped 0 bases and J dropped 7 bases, with 15 bases sitting between them. Germline CDR1 is MGHRA and CDR2 is YSYEKL.

This clone has just a few counts. The chain employs TRBV2 and TRBJ1-3; TRBD1 matches 8 bases. The CDR3 length is 14 residues. Trimming cost V 7 bases and J 8 bases; bases outside gene matches: 10. The germline V gene has CDR1 SNHLY and CDR2 FYNNEI. The CDR3 reads CASIGQGPRHTIYF. CDR3 DNA sequence: TGTGCCAGCATCGGACAGGGCCCCCGGCACACCATATATTTT.

J is TRBJ1-4 and V is TRBV7-9; a possible D gene is TRBD1 (5 bases). This CDR3 is built from 13 residues. Germline-derived CDR1 and CDR2 are SEHNR and FQNEAQ (reference sequence). Trimming shortened V by 11 bases and J by 2 bases, and 12 bases separated the two germline ends. CDR3 bases: TGTGCCGGCCGGGACTGGACTAATGAAAAACTGTTTTTT. This encodes CAGRDWTNEKLFF.

Only a few counts were recorded for this clone. The chain links TRBV27 to TRBJ1-1; no clear D gene. V was pared by 3 bases and J by 7 bases, with 6 bases between. The germline V gene encodes CDR1 MNHEY and CDR2 SMNVEV (reference sequence). The CDR3 runs 11 residues. The CDR3 reads CASSFLGEAFF. As DNA, the CDR3 is TGTGCCAGCAGTTTCCTGGGTGAAGCTTTCTTT.

V and J are TRBV24-1 and TRBJ2-1; the match to TRBD2 covers 7 bases. The CDR3 loop spans 13 amino acids. Trimming took 11 bases from V and 0 from J; bases not matched to a gene: 3. The germline V gene has CDR1 KGHDR and CDR2 SFDVKD. The CDR3 sequence: CARGGSSYNEQFF. The DNA of the CDR3 is TGTGCCAGGGGGGGGAGCTCCTACAATGAGCAGTTCTTC.

Only a few counts were recorded for this clone. The chain is built from TRBV5-5 and TRBJ2-3, with D hard to call. Germline V gene data show CDR1 as SGHKS and CDR2 as YYEKEE (reference sequence). Trimming removed 4 bases from V and 2 bases from J, with 14 bases in between. The CDR3 runs to 15 residues. CDR3 coding DNA: TGTGCCAGCAGCGTACCAACAGAAGTCACAGATACGCAGTATTTT. Translation: CASSVPTEVTDTQYF.

The chain uses TRBV25-1 and TRBJ1-4, with D possibly being TRBD1 (5 bases). The germline V gene has CDR1 MGHDK and CDR2 SYGVNS. The CDR3 is 14 residues long. Trimming stripped 5 bases from V and 3 bases from J, with 10 bases between. For the CDR3, the DNA is TGTGCCAGCAGTAGGGGTGCGTCTAATGAAAAACTGTTTTTT. This gives the protein CASSRGASNEKLFF.

V and J are TRBV11-2 and TRBJ2-1; D gene unclear. The ends were cut back, 5 bases at V and 0 bases at J, with 5 bases in the middle. CDR3 length equals 13 residues. The germline gives CDR1 SGHAT, CDR2 FQNNGV. The CDR3 DNA is TGTGCCAGCAGCCCCTACTCCTACAATGAGCAGTTCTTC. Translated, it gives CASSPYSYNEQFF.

This clone was detected only a few times. The CDR3 coding sequence is TGTGCTAGTGGTTACTGGGCACAGCCCCAGCATTTT. Encoded protein: CASGYWAQPQHF. The rearrangement joins TRBV12-5 to TRBJ1-5; D is unresolved. V was pared by 4 bases and J by 7 bases, with 8 bases between. Germline CDR1 LGHNT, CDR2 FRNRAP. This CDR3 spans 12 amino acids.

The chain links TRBV7-2 to TRBJ2-4, with a possible D match to TRBD2 (5 bases). Per the germline V gene, CDR1 is SGHTA and CDR2 is FQGNSA. The ends were cut back, 3 bases at V and 7 bases at J, with 7 bases in the middle. The CDR3 spans 12 residues. For the CDR3, the DNA is TGTGCCAGCAGCTTGCCGGGGAACATTCAGTACTTC. Residues: CASSLPGNIQYF.

This chain links TRBV18 with TRBJ1-1; D not resolved. Trimming removed 1 base from V and 1 base from J, with 10 bases in between. Germline-derived CDR1 and CDR2 are KGHSH and LQKENI. CDR3 length equals 15 residues. The CDR3, as DNA: TGTGCCAGCTCACCACAAAATCCAGGGAACACTGAAGCTTTCTTT. Translation: CASSPQNPGNTEAFF.

The J gene is TRBJ2-1, the V gene TRBV5-6, with D possibly being TRBD2 (5 bases). The CDR3 covers 16 residues. V lost 3 bases to trimming and J lost 7 bases, with 20 bases between them. The germline V gene encodes CDR1 SGHDT and CDR2 YYEEEE. CDR3 region: CASSSLGLTYKNEQFF. Here the CDR3 DNA reads TGTGCCAGCAGCTCCCTCGGACTGACGTACAAAAATGAGCAGTTCTTC.

This clone was picked up a small number of times. CDR3 region: CASSPPGGIYGNTIYF. CDR3 bases: TGTGCCAGCTCACCACCAGGGGGTATTTATGGAAACACCATATATTTT. The J gene is TRBJ1-3, the V gene TRBV18; tentatively, D is TRBD1 (6 bases). V lost 0 bases and J lost 3, with 12 bases in between. Germline assignment: CDR1 KGHSH and CDR2 LQKENI. CDR3 length equals 16 residues.

The chain carries TRBV11-2 and TRBJ1-2; D possibly corresponds to TRBD1 (5 bases). The CDR3 runs to 16 residues. Germline V gene sequence: CDR1 SGHAT, CDR2 FQNNGV. The V end was cut by 4 bases, the J end by 1 base, with 16 bases between. The DNA for the CDR3 is TGTGCCAGCAGCTGGGCTGGGGCCGACTATAACTATGGCTACACCTTC. This translates into CASSWAGADYNYGYTF.

V gene TRBV9 combines with J gene TRBJ2-1; 8 bases fit TRBD2. The CDR3 is made up of 15 amino acids. Losses at the gene ends were 5 bases for V and 0 bases for J; bases not matched to a gene: 4. Germline lookup yields CDR1 SGDLS and CDR2 YYNGEE. CDR3 sequence: CASSPGTSSYNEQFF. The CDR3 DNA follows: TGTGCCAGCAGTCCCGGGACTAGCTCCTACAATGAGCAGTTCTTC.

The chain is built from TRBV7-9 and TRBJ2-1; no clear D. The V end lost 1 base, the J end lost 12 bases, and 28 bases lay between the germline ends. CDR3 length: 18 residues. Germline-derived CDR1 and CDR2 are SEHNR and FQNEAQ (reference sequence). CDR3 sequence: CASSLGRGGPGSKNGQFF. CDR3 in DNA: TGTGCCAGCAGCTTAGGGCGTGGCGGACCCGGGTCGAAAAACGGGCAGTTCTTC.

The chain combines TRBV9 with TRBJ2-3; D tentatively reads TRBD1 or TRBD2 (5 bases each). CDR1 and CDR2 from the germline V gene are SGDLS and YYNGEE. The V and J ends lost 5 bases and 6 bases respectively, with 13 bases between them. This CDR3 spans 13 amino acids. The CDR3 here is CASRGTPGDTQYF. The DNA of the CDR3 is TGTGCCAGCAGAGGGACGCCGGGGGATACGCAGTATTTT.